One sample yielded the 22 T cell receptor beta chains listed below, sequenced in a study of T cell repertoires in cytomegalovirus infection. TCRdb analysed the reads with MiXCR anew, one entry per CDR3 protein. Among about 920,000 distinct CDR3 sequences listed, around 29% were seen once. These receptors' antigens are unknown. Sample: cultured CD8+ T cells from PBMCs, taken from culture after CMV antigen stimulation. These receptors were obtained from a human donor in good health (CMV status not recorded). Some clones in this sample may be carry-over from other donors' samples.

The V and J genes are TRBV6-2 or TRBV6-3 and TRBJ2-7; tentatively, D is TRBD1 (6 bases). V dropped 11 bases and J dropped 2 bases, with 16 bases sitting between them. This CDR3 spans 13 amino acids. Per germline, CDR1 MNHEY and CDR2 SVGEGT. DNA for the CDR3: TGTGCCGCGAAACAACAGGGACCCTACGAGCAGTACGTC. Translating it yields CAAKQQGPYEQYV.

The chain has TRBV5-1 and TRBJ1-2, with TRBD1 identical over 11 bases. CDR3 length equals 15 residues. The germline V gene has CDR1 SGHRS and CDR2 YFSETQ. After removal of 3 bases from V and 3 bases from J, the junction contained 4 bases not matched to a gene. CDR3 amino acids: CASSSGQGAHYGYTF. CDR3 bases: TGCGCCAGCAGCTCCGGACAGGGGGCACACTATGGCTACACCTTC.

This clonotype was found once. V gene TRBV19 combines with J gene TRBJ2-1; 9 bases are shared with TRBD2. Germline assignment: CDR1 LNHDA and CDR2 SQIVND (reference sequence). V trimming: 3 bases; J trimming: 2 bases; junction bases outside the gene matches: 2. This CDR3 comprises 15 residues. Written as DNA, the CDR3 is TGTGCCAGTAGTATGATAGCGGGGGCCTACAATGAGCAGTTCTTC. Amino acid sequence: CASSMIAGAYNEQFF.

This chain joins TRBV7-4 and TRBJ1-2; TRBD1 matches at 8 bases. Germline values: CDR1 SGHVT, CDR2 SQSDAQ. There are 15 residues in the CDR3. V lost 4 bases to trimming and J lost 2 bases; unmatched junction nucleotides: 6. This CDR3 reads CASSSQGAWNYGYTF. The CDR3 nucleotides are TGTGCCAGCAGCTCCCAGGGGGCTTGGAACTATGGCTACACCTTC.

This clonotype was recorded a few times. This rearrangement joins TRBV20-1 to TRBJ1-4; the D gene is possibly TRBD1 (6 bases). The V end lost 0 bases, the J end lost 13 bases, and 18 bases lay between the germline ends. The germline CDR1 and CDR2 sequences are DFQATT and SNEGSKA (reference sequence). This CDR3 region has 14 residues. The chain's CDR3 is CSARDRDTVSVLFF. CDR3 bases: TGCAGTGCTAGAGATCGGGACACGGTATCGGTACTGTTTTTT.

This chain links TRBV5-4 with TRBJ1-4; 7 nucleotides align to TRBD1. Germline V gene lookup returns CDR1 SGHNT and CDR2 YYREEE (reference sequence). The CDR3 is made up of 19 amino acids. Trimming removed 4 bases from V and 3 bases from J; junction bases left unmatched: 18. The CDR3 nucleotides are TGTGCCAGCAGCACGACAATCGAACAAACAGGGGTGTCTAATGAAAAACTGTTTTTT. It specifies CASSTTIEQTGVSNEKLFF. The variable domain in full, completed from reference TRBV5-4 and TRBJ1-4, reads ETGVTQSPTHLIKTRGQQVTLRCSSQSGHNTVSWYQQALGQGPQFIFQYYREEENGRGNFPPRFSGLQFPNYSSELNVNALELDDSALYLCASSTTIEQTGVSNEKLFFGSGTQLSVL.

The chain employs TRBV27 and TRBJ2-6; TRBD1 agrees at 7 bases. Trimming took 3 bases from V and 4 from J; bases not matched to a gene: 9. This CDR3 is built from 17 residues. CDR1 and CDR2 from the germline V gene are MNHEY and SMNVEV (reference sequence). The DNA for the CDR3 is TGTGCCAGCAGTTTTATTTTAACAGGGGCCGGGGCCAACGTCCTGACTTTC. Translated, it gives CASSFILTGAGANVLTF.

The chain links TRBV6-2 or TRBV6-3 to TRBJ2-7; 7 bases align to TRBD1. Germline loops: CDR1 MNHEY, CDR2 SVGEGT. Losses at the gene ends were 3 bases for V and 3 bases for J; bases not matched to a gene: 2. This CDR3 has 13 residues. The CDR3 loop reads CASSYGTDYEQYV. The CDR3 DNA sequence: TGTGCCAGCAGTTATGGGACAGACTACGAGCAGTACGTC.

This clonotype was found many times. The gene calls are TRBV7-2 and TRBJ2-3, with TRBD2 matching over 7 bases. This CDR3 region has 15 residues. V lost 5 bases and J lost 5; bases outside the gene matches: 10. Germline CDR1 and CDR2: SGHTA and FQGNSA. The CDR3 here is CASSPSGAGIDTQYF. The CDR3 DNA sequence: TGTGCCAGCAGCCCGAGCGGGGCAGGGATAGATACGCAGTATTTT.

V is TRBV2 and J is TRBJ2-7; D is undetermined. The germline V gene has CDR1 SNHLY and CDR2 FYNNEI. The CDR3 runs to 11 residues. The V gene lost 11 bases and the J gene lost 0 bases, with 8 bases spanning the gap. This CDR3 reads CAFFSSYEQYF. CDR3 in DNA: TGTGCCTTCTTCAGCTCCTACGAGCAGTACTTC.

The V and J genes are TRBV19 and TRBJ2-2; perhaps TRBD2 as D (5 bases). Germline V CDR1 and CDR2: LNHDA, SQIVND (reference sequence). The V and J ends lost 7 bases and 7 bases respectively, with 13 bases between them. This CDR3 is built from 13 residues. The CDR3 reads CASNKEEIGELFF. In DNA, the CDR3 is TGTGCCAGTAACAAGGAGGAGATCGGGGAGCTGTTTTTT.

The chain has TRBV4-3 and TRBJ1-2, with D unclear. Germline lookup yields CDR1 LGHNA and CDR2 YSLEER. There are 15 residues in the CDR3. Trimming pared 0 bases from V and 4 bases from J, leaving 12 bases between. CDR3 in amino acids: CASSQDSRATYGYTF. CDR3 nucleotide sequence: TGCGCCAGCAGCCAAGATTCGAGGGCTACCTATGGCTACACCTTC.

V gene TRBV12-3 or TRBV12-4 combines with J gene TRBJ2-5, with D possibly matching TRBD2 (6 bases). This CDR3 region has 14 residues. Trimming removed 5 bases at V and 1 base at J, with 11 bases between. The CDR3 loop is CASSRAGGQETQYF. The CDR3 bases are TGTGCCAGCAGTCGAGCCGGGGGCCAAGAGACCCAGTACTTC.

This chain links TRBV29-1 with TRBJ2-7; D is uncertain. Trimming took off 6 bases at V and 3 bases at J, with 9 bases between the two ends. CDR3 size: 11 residues. CDR1 SQVTM and CDR2 ANQGSEA come from the germline V gene. The CDR3 DNA sequence: TGCAGCGTCTCGCTAGACTACGAGCAGTACTTC. Translating gives CSVSLDYEQYF.

The chain couples TRBV5-6 to TRBJ2-7; the D gene could be TRBD1 or TRBD2 (6 bases each). CDR1 and CDR2 from the germline V gene are SGHDT and YYEEEE. The CDR3 runs to 11 residues. The DNA for the CDR3 is TGTGCCAGCAGCTCACTACAGGGACTTGCAGTC. Amino acids: CASSSLQGLAV.

This clonotype has only a few counts. The V gene is TRBV2, the J gene TRBJ2-1, with a tentative D call TRBD2 (7 bases). This CDR3 has 17 amino acids. Germline CDR1 reads SNHLY; CDR2 reads FYNNEI. Trimming removed 7 bases at V and 0 bases at J, with 19 bases between. The CDR3 loop is CASTRGEGTNSYNEQFF. The CDR3 DNA reads TGTGCCAGCACCCGGGGGGAAGGGACAAACTCCTACAATGAGCAGTTCTTC.

The table lists this clonotype with a few counts. The rearrangement joins TRBV6-6 to TRBJ1-1, with a tentative D call TRBD1 (5 bases). Germline CDR1 is MNHNY and CDR2 is SVGAGI (reference sequence). The V end was cut by 8 bases, the J end by 8 bases, with 15 bases between. This CDR3 is 12 amino acids long. CDR3 sequence: CASLNGGGEAFF. The DNA of the CDR3 is TGTGCCAGCCTTAACGGTGGGGGAGAAGCTTTCTTT.

The chain links TRBV6-5 to TRBJ2-1; D unresolved. The CDR3 totals 17 residues. V lost 2 bases and J 0 bases, leaving 14 bases between the germline ends. CDR1 and CDR2 from the germline V gene are MNHEY and SVGAGI. The CDR3: CASSYTWDFGSYNEQFF. DNA for the CDR3: TGTGCCAGCAGTTACACATGGGATTTCGGCTCCTACAATGAGCAGTTCTTC.

This sequence joins TRBV15 and TRBJ2-5; tentatively, D is TRBD2 (7 bases). This CDR3 is built from 14 residues. The germline V gene has CDR1 LNHNV and CDR2 YYDKDF (reference sequence). Trimming left V 6 bases short and J 5 bases short, with 16 bases between. The CDR3 loop reads CATRTGGRDETQYF. In DNA form, the CDR3 reads TGTGCCACCAGAACGGGGGGCCGGGATGAGACCCAGTACTTC.

The rearrangement joins TRBV27 to TRBJ1-4, with D tentatively TRBD1 (6 bases). Trimming took 5 bases from V and 12 from J, leaving 16 bases between them. The CDR3 has 13 amino acids. Germline V gene sequence: CDR1 MNHEY, CDR2 SMNVEV (reference sequence). CDR3 coding DNA: TGTGCCAGCAGTCTCATCAGGGGAGGAGAACTGTTTTTT. The encoded protein is CASSLIRGGELFF.

This chain links TRBV15 with TRBJ2-3; D is uncertain. CDR3 length equals 14 residues. Germline lookup yields CDR1 LNHNV and CDR2 YYDKDF (reference sequence). V dropped 0 bases and J dropped 2 bases, with 6 bases sitting between them. CDR3 in DNA: TGTGCCACCAGCAGAGATTTTAACACAGATACGCAGTATTTT. Residues: CATSRDFNTDTQYF.

This clonotype was recorded many times. The rearrangement joins TRBV11-3 to TRBJ1-1; D is perhaps TRBD1 (5 bases). The V end lost 2 bases, the J end lost 5 bases, and 9 bases lay between the germline ends. The CDR3 runs 13 residues. Germline assignment: CDR1 SGHNT and CDR2 YENEEA. CDR3: CASSLRWTTEAFF. In DNA form, the CDR3 reads TGTGCCAGCAGCTTACGGTGGACAACTGAAGCTTTCTTT. The full variable domain, with the rest looked up from reference TRBV11-3 and TRBJ1-1, is EAGVVQSPRYKIIEKKQPVAFWCNPISGHNTLYWYLQNLGQGPELLIRYENEEAVDDSQLPKDRFSAERLKGVDSTLKIQPAELGDSAVYLCASSLRWTTEAFFGQGTRLTVV.